This T cell receptor beta chain was profiled in a study of PD-L1 blockade in urothelial cancer. Whole-study context: Most patients, about 90% of the roughly 29, were males with bladder-origin cancer. Patients' histories included 0 to 3 prior chemotherapy regimens. Study-wide results and caveats: Lower than median blood TCR clonality before treatment predicted better survival.

Added to each PCR by spiking were synthetic TCR analog templates. Profiled with immunoSEQ multiplex PCR; TCRdb holds only in-frame clones, not every one. Of under 40,000 clones in the sample, 87% were seen once. Remarks on this clone: What it recognizes is unknown.

The sequenced sample was PBMCs, obtained around atezolizumab (anti-PD-L1) treatment. This TCR was recovered from a man between 50 and 59 years old with urothelial cancer.

CDR3 nucleotides: TGTGCCAGCAGCTTGATGGTTGGGACACAAACTAAGTACGAGCAGTACTTC. Translating gives CASSLMVGTQTKYEQYF. The chain employs TRBV7-2 and TRBJ2-7; maybe TRBD1 (6 bases). The CDR3 has 17 amino acids. Germline V gene lookup returns CDR1 SGHTA and CDR2 FQGNSA. Trimming removed 3 bases from V and 4 bases from J, with 22 bases in between.